Shown below are 25 T cell receptor beta chains from a single sample sequenced in a study of blood T cells in healthy people across ages. Alongside a J-beta primer mix, a sample-barcoded 5' primer served in a second PCR lasting roughly 7 to 12 cycles. MiXCR was run by TCRdb on the 5' RACE reads, yielding one entry per CDR3 protein. This table holds around 1.5 million distinct CDR3 sequences, approximately 32% found once. Sequencing was carried out using blood. The receptors come from a woman in her 30s in good health.

The J gene is TRBJ2-3, the V gene TRBV5-1; 7 positions agree with TRBD1. The trim removed 6 bases at V and 0 bases at J, leaving 4 bases unmatched. The germline V gene encodes CDR1 SGHRS and CDR2 YFSETQ. This CDR3 spans 14 amino acids. The CDR3: CASTGQTSTDTQYF. CDR3 DNA sequence: TGCGCCAGCACGGGACAGACTAGCACAGATACGCAGTATTTT.

This clonotype appeared once. The chain employs TRBV29-1 and TRBJ1-2, with a weak D call TRBD1 (5 bases). The V gene's germline CDR1 is SQVTM and CDR2 ANQGSEA. The CDR3 contains 12 residues. V was shortened by 7 bases and J by 1 base, with 10 bases between the two germline ends. CDR3 sequence reads: CSGGTVNYGYTF. The CDR3 DNA follows: TGCAGCGGAGGGACGGTTAACTATGGCTACACCTTC.

This clonotype has at least ten counts. The chain employs TRBV29-1 and TRBJ2-5; D is perhaps TRBD2 (6 bases). V dropped 6 bases and J dropped 2 bases, with 13 bases sitting between them. This CDR3 is 13 amino acids long. CDR1 SQVTM and CDR2 ANQGSEA come from the germline V gene. The DNA for the CDR3 is TGCAGCGTACCCGGACTACAACAAGAGACCCAGTACTTC. This translates into CSVPGLQQETQYF.

This clonotype has more than one count but fewer than ten. The rearrangement links TRBV6-1 to TRBJ1-6; D unclear. V was trimmed by 1 base and J by 9 bases, leaving 13 bases between them. The CDR3 length is 15 residues. Germline V gives CDR1 MNHNS, CDR2 SASEGT. The CDR3 region has the DNA TGTGCCAGCAGTGAAGGGCAGCTCCTAGGTTCACCCCTCCACTTT. Encoded protein: CASSEGQLLGSPLHF.

About this clonotype: An end of the junction differs from the germline gene, which may be a read error. The rearrangement joins TRBV5-1 to TRBJ2-7, with 7 bases that match TRBD2. The CDR3 spans 15 residues. Looked up from germline, CDR1 is SGHRS and CDR2 is YFSETQ. Written as DNA, the CDR3 is TGCGCCAACAGCTTGGTTGCGGGAGCGTCCTACGAGCAGTACTTC. Translating it yields CANSLVAGASYEQYF.

This clonotype was counted only a few times. V and J are TRBV20-1 and TRBJ2-1; TRBD2 agrees at 14 bases. The CDR3 consists of 16 residues. CDR1 and CDR2 (germline): DFQATT, SNEGSKA (reference sequence). V shed 6 bases, J shed 5 bases, and the junction held 9 bases outside the gene matches. In DNA, the CDR3 is TGCAGTGCCCTTCGGACTAGCGGGAGGACCAACAATGAGCAGTTCTTC. This codes for CSALRTSGRTNNEQFF.

The chain joins TRBV27 to TRBJ1-1; weak D call: TRBD1 (6 bases). CDR1 is MNHEY, CDR2 SMNVEV, per germline (reference sequence). The CDR3 is made up of 15 amino acids. Trimming stripped 0 bases from V and 4 bases from J, with 12 bases between. The CDR3 loop reads CASSLSWGGGTEAFF. CDR3 coding DNA: TGTGCCAGCAGTTTATCGTGGGGAGGGGGCACTGAAGCTTTCTTT.

V and J are TRBV19 and TRBJ2-3, with no clear D. This CDR3 has 11 residues. V shed 5 bases and J shed 12 bases, with 12 bases lying between them. Germline-derived CDR1 and CDR2 are LNHDA and SQIVND (reference sequence). Here the CDR3 DNA reads TGTGCCAGTAGTCCCAGACCCAGTCAGTATTTT. Translated, it gives CASSPRPSQYF.

Remarks on this clonotype: No conserved phenylalanine or tryptophan ends this CDR3, so it is likely a read error. The CDR3 region has the DNA TGTGCCAGCAAAGTTCTTAGCTCCTACGAGCAGTACTGC. It encodes CASKVLSSYEQYC. J is TRBJ2-7 and V is TRBV28; D ambiguous. The germline gives CDR1 MDHEN, CDR2 SYDVKM. Trimming cost V 7 bases and J 0 bases, with 10 bases left between them. The CDR3 is 13 amino acids.

This rearrangement joins TRBV20-1 to TRBJ1-2; the D gene is possibly TRBD1 (6 bases). This CDR3 contains 17 residues. Deletions cut 7 bases from V and 0 bases from J, with 24 bases between. CDR1 is DFQATT and CDR2 is SNEGSKA in the germline V gene (reference sequence). The CDR3 loop reads CSGFLTRPGASNYGYTF. CDR3 DNA sequence: TGCAGTGGGTTCCTCACACGGCCAGGGGCTTCTAACTATGGCTACACCTTC.

This chain links TRBV7-6 with TRBJ1-2; 7 nucleotides agree with TRBD1. The V segment lost 3 bases and the J segment 6 bases; nucleotides outside the gene matches: 10. CDR1 and CDR2 from the germline V gene are SGHVS and FNYEAQ. This CDR3 is built from 15 residues. The CDR3 reads CASSLGDRVSDGYTF. CDR3 sequence (DNA): TGTGCCAGCAGCTTGGGTGACAGGGTATCCGATGGCTACACCTTC. Together with reference TRBV7-6 and TRBJ1-2, the CDR3 gives the full variable domain: GAGVSQSPRYKVTKRGQDVALRCDPISGHVSLYWYRQALGQGPEFLTYFNYEAQQDKSGLPNDRFSAERPEGSISTLTIQRTEQRDSAMYRCASSLGDRVSDGYTFGSGTRLTVV.

The chain recombines TRBV20-1 with TRBJ2-7; D is perhaps TRBD2 (5 bases). The V gene's germline CDR1 is DFQATT and CDR2 SNEGSKA (reference sequence). The CDR3 extends over 16 amino acids. The V and J ends lost 3 bases and 3 bases respectively, with 21 bases between them. The DNA for the CDR3 is TGCAGTGCTAGTAATGTAGTGGCGGGCAACAACTACGAGCAGTACTTC. Translation gives CSASNVVAGNNYEQYF.

The V call is TRBV18, the J call TRBJ1-5; D unresolved. Germline V lookup: CDR1 KGHSH, CDR2 LQKENI. The CDR3 extends over 15 amino acids. V gave up 3 bases and J gave up 4 bases, with 13 bases separating them. CDR3 sequence (DNA): TGTGCCAGCTCACCCTCGGGCGGGGAGAATCAGCCCCAGCATTTT. This gives the protein CASSPSGGENQPQHF.

The chain carries TRBV20-1 and TRBJ2-1; 12 positions agree with TRBD2. This CDR3 is built from 16 residues. CDR1 is DFQATT, CDR2 SNEGSKA, per germline (reference sequence). Trimming at V came to 2 bases and at J to 5 bases, leaving 7 bases not matched to a gene. CDR3 loop: CSARSPSGRANNEQFF. The CDR3 nucleotides read TGCAGTGCTAGAAGCCCTAGCGGGAGGGCCAACAATGAGCAGTTCTTC.

A word on this clonotype: A junction end diverges from the germline sequence, so it may reflect a read error. J is TRBJ1-5 and V is TRBV15; TRBD1 matches at 7 bases. From germline, CDR1 is LNHNV and CDR2 YYDKDF (reference sequence). The CDR3 consists of 15 residues. CDR3 residues: CAASRTGESNQPQHF. CDR3 coding DNA: TGTGCCGCCAGCCGAACAGGGGAGAGCAATCAGCCCCAGCATTTT.

In its sample, this clonotype was seen a few times. The chain recombines TRBV27 with TRBJ1-2; 7 positions agree with TRBD1. CDR3 size: 16 residues. CDR1 MNHEY and CDR2 SMNVEV come from the germline V gene (reference sequence). V shed 5 bases, J shed 7 bases, and the junction held 16 bases outside the gene matches. The CDR3 region is CASSPSTGAGGFGYTF. DNA of the CDR3: TGTGCCAGCAGTCCGTCAACAGGGGCAGGGGGGTTTGGCTACACCTTC.

In this sample, this clonotype turned up a few times. The chain couples TRBV5-1 to TRBJ2-1; 11 bases line up with TRBD2. The V gene's germline CDR1 is SGHRS and CDR2 YFSETQ. CDR3 length: 16 amino acids. V was pared by 4 bases and J by 3 bases, with 6 bases of the junction left unmatched. The CDR3 is CASSPVGTSGYNEQFF. DNA of the CDR3: TGCGCCAGCAGCCCGGTCGGGACTAGCGGCTACAATGAGCAGTTCTTC.

The rearrangement links TRBV20-1 to TRBJ2-1, with D possibly matching TRBD2 (6 bases). The V gene lost 4 bases and the J gene lost 7 bases, with 14 bases spanning the gap. CDR3 length: 13 residues. Per germline, CDR1 DFQATT and CDR2 SNEGSKA (reference sequence). The CDR3 DNA reads TGCAGTGCTACCGGGAGCAAAAATAATGAGCAGTTCTTC. This translates into CSATGSKNNEQFF.

The chain uses TRBV6-5 and TRBJ2-3, with 9 positions matching TRBD2. The CDR3 is 16 amino acids. Germline CDR1 MNHEY, CDR2 SVGAGI. The V and J ends lost 2 bases and 4 bases, in that order; junction bases with no gene match: 7. The CDR3 DNA reads as TGTGCCAGCAGTTACCTCGGCGGGGGGGGCGCAGATACGCAGTATTTT. It yields the protein CASSYLGGGGADTQYF.

In the case of this clonotype: This is likely a read error, given that the CDR3 carries no conserved phenylalanine or tryptophan at its end. This chain uses TRBV5-1 with TRBJ1-2; D possibly corresponds to TRBD1 (6 bases). CDR1 and CDR2 (germline): SGHRS, YFSETQ. The CDR3 spans 12 residues. The V gene lost 4 bases and the J gene lost 5 bases, with 9 bases spanning the gap. Written as DNA, the CDR3 is TGCGCCAGCAGCCTAGGACAGTATGGCTACACCTGC. Translation: CASSLGQYGYTC.

This chain joins TRBV6-1 and TRBJ2-1, with 11 bases lining up with TRBD1. Germline assignment: CDR1 MNHNS and CDR2 SASEGT. The CDR3 totals 16 residues. Unmatched junction bases numbered 10, after V lost 6 bases and J lost 6 bases. CDR3 sequence: CASRRLRTGGINEQFF. The CDR3 bases are TGTGCCAGCAGGAGACTGAGGACAGGGGGCATCAATGAGCAGTTCTTC.

The chain joins TRBV18 to TRBJ2-7; D might be TRBD1 or TRBD2, each matching 5 bases. Trimming cost V 3 bases and J 5 bases, with 20 bases left between them. Germline CDR1 is KGHSH and CDR2 is LQKENI. This CDR3 region has 16 residues. The CDR3 nucleotides read TGTGCCAGCTCACCTGCAGGGCAGGGAGCTGGAGACGAGCAGTACTTC. It is translated as CASSPAGQGAGDEQYF.

The table lists this clonotype with a few counts. This chain links TRBV2 with TRBJ2-7, with D uncertain. Trimming pared 4 bases from V and 0 bases from J, leaving 10 bases between. CDR3 size: 14 residues. Germline V gene data show CDR1 as SNHLY and CDR2 as FYNNEI. CDR3 DNA sequence: TGTGCCAGCAGTGGGACGGTGAGCTCCTACGAGCAGTACTTC. It translates to CASSGTVSSYEQYF.

This chain links TRBV11-2 with TRBJ2-2, with TRBD2 matching 9 bases. The germline gives CDR1 SGHAT, CDR2 FQNNGV. V lost 5 bases, J lost 6 bases, and 10 bases stayed unmatched. This CDR3 has 16 amino acids. This CDR3 reads CASSRGGLAFSGELFF. The CDR3 DNA is TGTGCCAGCAGCCGGGGGGGACTAGCATTTTCCGGGGAGCTGTTTTTT.

This clonotype was counted a few times. The chain has TRBV7-9 and TRBJ2-5; D unresolved. V was shortened by 6 bases and J by 5 bases, with 16 bases between the two germline ends. CDR1 SEHNR and CDR2 FQNEAQ come from the germline V gene (reference sequence). CDR3 length equals 14 residues. The CDR3 DNA follows: TGTGCCAGCAGTCGGAAGTTGTCCGGGGAGACCCAGTACTTC. Its translation: CASSRKLSGETQYF.